This T cell receptor beta chain was identified in a study of control samples from healthy donors and cancer patients. Per the germline V gene, CDR1 is LNHNV and CDR2 is YYDKDF (reference sequence). Trimming stripped 9 bases from V and 1 base from J, with 7 bases between. The CDR3 totals 13 residues. The protocol was immunoSEQ multiplex PCR, while the TCRdb copy is restricted to in-frame clones and leaves out a portion. The sample lists about 220,000 clones, over 90% occurring once. The receptor was isolated from a man aged 50-59 years in good health. V usage is TRBV15 and J usage is TRBJ1-6, with a tentative D call TRBD1 (5 bases). The specimen was blood. CDR3 sequence: CATRGSYNSPLHF. Here the CDR3 DNA reads TGTGCCACTAGGGGTTCCTATAATTCACCCCTCCACTTT.